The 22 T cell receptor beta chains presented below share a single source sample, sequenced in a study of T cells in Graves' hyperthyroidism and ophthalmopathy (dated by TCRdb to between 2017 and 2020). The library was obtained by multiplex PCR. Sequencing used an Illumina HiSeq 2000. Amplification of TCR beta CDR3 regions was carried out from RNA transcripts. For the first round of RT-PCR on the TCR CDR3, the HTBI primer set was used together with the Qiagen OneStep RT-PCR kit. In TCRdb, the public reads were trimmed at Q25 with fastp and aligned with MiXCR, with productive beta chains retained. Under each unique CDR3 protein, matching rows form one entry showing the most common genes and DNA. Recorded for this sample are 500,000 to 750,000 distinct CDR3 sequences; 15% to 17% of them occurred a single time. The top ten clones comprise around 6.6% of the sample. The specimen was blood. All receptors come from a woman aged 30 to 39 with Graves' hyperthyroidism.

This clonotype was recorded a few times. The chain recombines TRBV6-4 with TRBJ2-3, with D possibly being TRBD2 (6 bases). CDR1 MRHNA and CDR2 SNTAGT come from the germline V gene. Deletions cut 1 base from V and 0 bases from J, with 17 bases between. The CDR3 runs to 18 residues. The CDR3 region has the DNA TGTGCCAGCAGTGACTATAAACTAGCACCGAGTAGCACAGATACGCAGTATTTT. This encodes CASSDYKLAPSSTDTQYF.

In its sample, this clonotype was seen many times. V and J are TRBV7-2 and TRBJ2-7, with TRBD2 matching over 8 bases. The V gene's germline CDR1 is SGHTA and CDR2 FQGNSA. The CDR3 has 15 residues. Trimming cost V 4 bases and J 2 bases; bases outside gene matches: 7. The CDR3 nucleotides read TGTGCCAGCAGCTACGCGGGACTAGGGGCCTACGAGCAGTACTTC. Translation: CASSYAGLGAYEQYF.

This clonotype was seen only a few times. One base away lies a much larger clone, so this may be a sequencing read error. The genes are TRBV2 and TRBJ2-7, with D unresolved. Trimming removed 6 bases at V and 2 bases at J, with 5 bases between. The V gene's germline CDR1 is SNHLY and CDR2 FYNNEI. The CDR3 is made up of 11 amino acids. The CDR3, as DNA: TGTGCCAGCAGCAAACCCTACGAGCAGTACTTC. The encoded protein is CASSKPYEQYF. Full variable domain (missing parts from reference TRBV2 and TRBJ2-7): EPEVTQTPSHQVTQMGQEVILRCVPISNHLYFYWYRQILGQKVEFLVSFYNNEISEKSEIFDDQFSVERPDGSNFTLKIRSTKLEDSAMYFCASSKPYEQYFGPGTRLTVT.

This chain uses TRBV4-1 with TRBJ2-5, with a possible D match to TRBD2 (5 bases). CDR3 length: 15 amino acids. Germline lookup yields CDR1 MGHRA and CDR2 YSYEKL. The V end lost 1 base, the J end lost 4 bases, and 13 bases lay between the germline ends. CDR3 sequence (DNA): TGCGCCAGCAGCCAAGGAACGGGATTGTCAGAGACCCAGTACTTC. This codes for CASSQGTGLSETQYF.

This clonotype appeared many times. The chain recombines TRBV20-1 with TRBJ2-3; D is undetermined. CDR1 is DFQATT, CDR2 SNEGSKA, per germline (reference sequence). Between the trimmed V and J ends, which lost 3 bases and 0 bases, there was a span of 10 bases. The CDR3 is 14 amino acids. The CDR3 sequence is CSASLSASTDTQYF. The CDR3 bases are TGCAGTGCTAGTTTATCAGCTAGCACAGATACGCAGTATTTT.

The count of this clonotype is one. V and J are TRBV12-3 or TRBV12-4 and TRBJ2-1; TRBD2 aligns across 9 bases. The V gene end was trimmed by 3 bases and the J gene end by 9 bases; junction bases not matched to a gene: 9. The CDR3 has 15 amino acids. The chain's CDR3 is CASSFMLAGLGEQFF. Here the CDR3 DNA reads TGTGCCAGCAGTTTCATGCTAGCGGGACTTGGTGAGCAGTTCTTC.

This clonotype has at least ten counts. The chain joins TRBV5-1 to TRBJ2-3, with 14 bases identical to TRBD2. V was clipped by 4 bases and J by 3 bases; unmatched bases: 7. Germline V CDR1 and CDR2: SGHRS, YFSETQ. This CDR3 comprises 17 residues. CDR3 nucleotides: TGCGCCAGCAGCCCGCGGACTAGCGGGAGGTCGACAGATACGCAGTATTTT. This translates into CASSPRTSGRSTDTQYF. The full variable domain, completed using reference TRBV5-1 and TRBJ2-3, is KAGVTQTPRYLIKTRGQQVTLSCSPISGHRSVSWYQQTPGQGLQFLFEYFSETQRNKGNFPGRFSGRQFSNSRSEMNVSTLELGDSALYLCASSPRTSGRSTDTQYFGPGTRLTVL.

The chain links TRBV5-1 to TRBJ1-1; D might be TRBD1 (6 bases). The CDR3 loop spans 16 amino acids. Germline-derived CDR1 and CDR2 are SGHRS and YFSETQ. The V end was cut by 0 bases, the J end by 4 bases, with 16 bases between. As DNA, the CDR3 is TGCGCCAGCAGCTTGGAAGCGGTAGGAGGGGGCACTGAAGCTTTCTTT. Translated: CASSLEAVGGGTEAFF.

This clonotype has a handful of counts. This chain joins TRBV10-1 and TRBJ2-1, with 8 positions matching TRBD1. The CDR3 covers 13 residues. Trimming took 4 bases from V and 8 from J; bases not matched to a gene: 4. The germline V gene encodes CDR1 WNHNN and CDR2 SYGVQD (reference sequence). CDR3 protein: CASSAQGADEQFF. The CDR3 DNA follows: TGCGCCAGCAGTGCGCAGGGGGCGGATGAGCAGTTCTTC.

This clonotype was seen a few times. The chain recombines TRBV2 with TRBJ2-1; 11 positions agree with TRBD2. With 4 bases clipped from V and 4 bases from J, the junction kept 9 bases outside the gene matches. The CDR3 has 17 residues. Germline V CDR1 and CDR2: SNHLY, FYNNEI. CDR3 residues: CASSVPRTSGLYNEQFF. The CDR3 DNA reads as TGTGCCAGCAGTGTCCCCAGGACTAGCGGGTTATACAATGAGCAGTTCTTC.

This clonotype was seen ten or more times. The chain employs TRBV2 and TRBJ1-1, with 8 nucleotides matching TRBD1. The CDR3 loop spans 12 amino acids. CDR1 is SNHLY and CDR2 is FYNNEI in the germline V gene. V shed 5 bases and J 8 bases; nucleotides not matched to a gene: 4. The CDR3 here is CASSQGAGEAFF. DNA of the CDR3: TGTGCCAGCAGTCAGGGGGCAGGAGAAGCTTTCTTT. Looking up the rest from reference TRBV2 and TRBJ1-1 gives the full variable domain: EPEVTQTPSHQVTQMGQEVILRCVPISNHLYFYWYRQILGQKVEFLVSFYNNEISEKSEIFDDQFSVERPDGSNFTLKIRSTKLEDSAMYFCASSQGAGEAFFGQGTRLTVV.

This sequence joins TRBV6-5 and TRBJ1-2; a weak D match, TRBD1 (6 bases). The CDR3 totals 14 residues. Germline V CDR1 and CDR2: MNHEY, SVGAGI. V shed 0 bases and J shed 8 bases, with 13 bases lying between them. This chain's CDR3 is CASSYSRGAGGYTF. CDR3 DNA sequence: TGTGCCAGCAGTTACTCCAGGGGCGCGGGGGGCTACACCTTC.

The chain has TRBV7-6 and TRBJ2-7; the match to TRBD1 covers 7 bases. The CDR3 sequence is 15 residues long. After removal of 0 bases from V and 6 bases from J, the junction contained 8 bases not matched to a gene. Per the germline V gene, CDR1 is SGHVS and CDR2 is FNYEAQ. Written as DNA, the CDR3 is TGTGCCAGCAGCTTAGCGACAGGGAAATACAGCGAGCAGTACTTC. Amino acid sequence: CASSLATGKYSEQYF.

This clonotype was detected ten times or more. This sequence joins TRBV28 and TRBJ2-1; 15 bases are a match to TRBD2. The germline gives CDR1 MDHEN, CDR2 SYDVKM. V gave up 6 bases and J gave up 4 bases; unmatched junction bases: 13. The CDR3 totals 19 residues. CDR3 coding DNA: TGTGCCAGCAGCCGCCCTGGACTAGCGGGAGGGCCGGGGTACAATGAGCAGTTCTTC. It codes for CASSRPGLAGGPGYNEQFF.

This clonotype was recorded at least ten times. The CDR3 region has the DNA TGTGCCAGCAGTACAGACAGCCTGGAGCAGTACTTC. The encoded protein is CASSTDSLEQYF. The chain carries TRBV6-1 and TRBJ2-7, with a possible D match to TRBD1 (5 bases). The ends were cut back, 5 bases at V and 7 bases at J, with 12 bases in the middle. The CDR3 length is 12 residues. Germline loops: CDR1 MNHNS, CDR2 SASEGT.

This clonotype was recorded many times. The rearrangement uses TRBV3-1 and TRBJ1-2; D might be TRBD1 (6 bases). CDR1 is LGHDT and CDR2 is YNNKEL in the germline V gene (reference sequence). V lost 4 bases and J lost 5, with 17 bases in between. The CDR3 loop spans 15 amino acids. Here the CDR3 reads CASSPTGLTMYGYTF. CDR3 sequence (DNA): TGTGCCAGCAGCCCCACAGGGCTCACCATGTATGGCTACACCTTC.

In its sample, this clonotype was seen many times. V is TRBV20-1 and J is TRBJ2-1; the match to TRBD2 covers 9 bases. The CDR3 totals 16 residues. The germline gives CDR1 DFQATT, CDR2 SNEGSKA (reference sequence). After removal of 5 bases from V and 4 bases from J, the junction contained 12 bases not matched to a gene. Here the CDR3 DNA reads TGCAGTGCTCCAGAGAGGCGGACTAGCGATTACAATGAGCAGTTCTTC. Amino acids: CSAPERRTSDYNEQFF.

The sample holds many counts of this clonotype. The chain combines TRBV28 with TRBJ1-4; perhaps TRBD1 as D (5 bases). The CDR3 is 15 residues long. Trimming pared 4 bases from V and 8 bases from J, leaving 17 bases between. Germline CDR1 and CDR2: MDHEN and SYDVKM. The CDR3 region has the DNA TGTGCCAGCAGTTCCCCTGACAGTCTGGGGGAAAAACTGTTTTTT. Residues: CASSSPDSLGEKLFF.

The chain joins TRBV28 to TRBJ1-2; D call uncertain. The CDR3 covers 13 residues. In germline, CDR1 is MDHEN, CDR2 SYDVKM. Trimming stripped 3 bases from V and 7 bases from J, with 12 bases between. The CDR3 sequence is CASSFSVAGGYTF. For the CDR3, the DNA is TGTGCCAGCAGTTTTTCGGTGGCGGGTGGCTACACCTTC.

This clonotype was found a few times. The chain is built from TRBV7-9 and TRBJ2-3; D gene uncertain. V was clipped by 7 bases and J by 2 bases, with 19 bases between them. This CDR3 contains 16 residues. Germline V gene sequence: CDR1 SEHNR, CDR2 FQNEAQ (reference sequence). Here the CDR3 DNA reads TGTGCCAGCACCACTTCGGCAGGCGTATTCACAGATACGCAGTATTTT. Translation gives CASTTSAGVFTDTQYF.

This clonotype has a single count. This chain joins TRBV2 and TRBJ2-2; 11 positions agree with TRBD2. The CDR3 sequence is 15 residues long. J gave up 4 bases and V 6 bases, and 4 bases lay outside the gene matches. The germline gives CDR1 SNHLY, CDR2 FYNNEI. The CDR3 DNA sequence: TGTGCCAGCAGGACGACTAGCGGGATCACCGGGGAGCTGTTTTTT. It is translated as CASRTTSGITGELFF. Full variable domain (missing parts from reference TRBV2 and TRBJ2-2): EPEVTQTPSHQVTQMGQEVILRCVPISNHLYFYWYRQILGQKVEFLVSFYNNEISEKSEIFDDQFSVERPDGSNFTLKIRSTKLEDSAMYFCASRTTSGITGELFFGEGSRLTVL.

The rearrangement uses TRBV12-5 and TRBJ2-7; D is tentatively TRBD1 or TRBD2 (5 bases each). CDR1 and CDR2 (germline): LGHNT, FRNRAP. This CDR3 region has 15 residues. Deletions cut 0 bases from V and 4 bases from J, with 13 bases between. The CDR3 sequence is CASGLVHVEGYEQYF. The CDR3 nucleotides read TGTGCTAGTGGTTTGGTACACGTAGAGGGGTACGAGCAGTACTTC.